These T cell receptor beta chains were read from a single sample in a study of memory CD4+ T cells and cytomegalovirus serostatus. Data came from immunoSEQ multiplex PCR; TCRdb stores just in-frame clones and leaves some out. The sample has 45,000 to 70,000 clones; around 82% are singletons. The sample comprised memory CD4+ T cells from blood. Every receptor here comes from an adult in good health and CMV-seronegative. Some clones in this sample may be carry-over from other donors' samples. Each CDR3 is given with its conserved first and last residue. Each record gives: clone size, V gene, D gene, J gene, CDR3 length, CDR3 DNA, CDR3 protein. D genes are given only for firm matches. The listing skips clone size in some rows; elsewhere it reads once, few, many or a size class.

>once|TRBV28|-|TRBJ1-2|18
TGTGCCAGCAGTTTCGGGGAGGGGGTTAAATCAGCTAACTATGGCTACACCTTC
CASSFGEGVKSANYGYTF
>-|TRBV28|TRBD2|TRBJ2-1|18
TGTGCCAGCACCCCCTTCCTAAGGGGACTAGCGGGAGGAAATGAGCAGTTCTTC
CASTPFLRGLAGGNEQFF
>-|TRBV5-1|-|TRBJ2-3|14
TGCGCCAGCAGCTTAAGCGTAAGCACAGATACGCAGTATTTT
CASSLSVSTDTQYF
>-|TRBV2|-|TRBJ2-5|15
TGTGCCAGCAGTGAAGGAGGGCCCCTCCAAGAGACCCAGTACTTC
CASSEGGPLQETQYF
>-|TRBV7-9|TRBD2|TRBJ2-7|14
TGTGCCAGCAGCAATAGCGGGGGGAATGTCGAGCAGTACTTC
CASSNSGGNVEQYF
>-|TRBV13|-|TRBJ1-4|15
TGTGCCAGCAGTATACAGGGAATGGGTAATGAAAAACTGTTTTTT
CASSIQGMGNEKLFF
>-|TRBV18|TRBD1|TRBJ1-2|17
TGTGCCAGCTCACCAATCTCGGGACAGGGATTTAACTATGGCTACACCTTC
CASSPISGQGFNYGYTF
>once|TRBV5-6|TRBD1|TRBJ1-2|15
TGTGCCAGCAGCCCACAGGGGGCGGGCAACTATGGCTACACCTTC
CASSPQGAGNYGYTF
>-|TRBV7-3|TRBD1|TRBJ1-6|15
TGTGCCAGCAGCTTAGTAAGCGGACAGGGTTCACCCCTCCACTTT
CASSLVSGQGSPLHF
>once|TRBV5-1|-|TRBJ2-7|15
TGCGCCAGCAGCTTGGGCGGGACCGAATCCTACGAGCAGTACTTC
CASSLGGTESYEQYF
>once|TRBV11-3|TRBD2|TRBJ2-1|14
TGTGCCAGCAGCGCCCGGGAGGGCGGGGATGAGCAGTTCTTC
CASSAREGGDEQFF
>-|TRBV6-6|TRBD1|TRBJ2-7|16
TGTGCCAGCAGTTCCGGGACAGGCGACCACCTACGCGAGCAGTACTTC
CASSSGTGDHLREQYF
>-|TRBV19|-|TRBJ1-1|13
TGTGCCTGCAGGGGACAAATGAACACTGAAGCTTTCTTT
CACRGQMNTEAFF
>-|TRBV7-9|-|TRBJ1-2|15
TGTGCCAGCACCTCGGGGCAGGGACCTAACTATGGCTACACCTTC
CASTSGQGPNYGYTF
>-|TRBV15|-|TRBJ2-3|15
TGTGCCACCAGCAGACCTGGACAGAGTATTCATACGCAGTATTTT
CATSRPGQSIHTQYF
>-|TRBV28|-|TRBJ1-3|16
TGTGCCAGCAGTCTACCGGGGGGTCGCCCTGGAAACACCATATATTTT
CASSLPGGRPGNTIYF
>-|TRBV28|-|TRBJ2-1|12
TGTGCCAGCACCGTCTCGACCAAGGAGCAGTTCTTC
CASTVSTKEQFF
>-|TRBV30|TRBD2|TRBJ2-1|15
TGTGCCTGGAGTGATCAGATCCGGGGGGGTCGTGAGCAGTTCTTC
CAWSDQIRGGREQFF
>-|TRBV7-2|TRBD2|TRBJ2-5|15
TGTGCCAGCAGCCTCACCGCGGGAGGACGAGAGACCCAGTACTTC
CASSLTAGGRETQYF
>few|TRBV2|-|TRBJ1-1|14
TGTGCCAGCAGTGAACCAGGGAAGGAAACTGAAGCTTTCTTT
CASSEPGKETEAFF
>-|TRBV5-4|-|TRBJ2-3|15
TGTGCCAGCAGCTCGCAAGCGGCTGGCACAGATACGCAGTATTTT
CASSSQAAGTDTQYF
>-|TRBV2|-|TRBJ1-3|15
TGTGCCAGCGCCGCGGACGGGAGGTCTGGAAACACCATATATTTT
CASAADGRSGNTIYF
>few|TRBV27|TRBD2|TRBJ2-7|17
TGTGCCAGCAGGGGACTAGCGGGAGGGGGGGGCTCCTACGAGCAGTACTTC
CASRGLAGGGGSYEQYF
>-|TRBV27|-|TRBJ2-7|15
TGTGCCAGCAGTTTCCAAAGGGGGAGTCCCTACGAGCAGTACTTC
CASSFQRGSPYEQYF
>-|TRBV19|-|TRBJ1-1|13
TGTGCCAGTAGTCCCGAAGGGGTATCATCATCTTTCTTT
CASSPEGVSSSFF
>-|TRBV6-1|-|TRBJ2-7|15
TGTGCCAGCAGTCGGGGAGAGGCAGGAGAGGTCGAGCAGTACTTC
CASSRGEAGEVEQYF
>-|TRBV11-1|-|TRBJ2-4|15
TGTGCCAGCAGCCACGGTCGCGATGGCAAAAACATTCAGTACTTC
CASSHGRDGKNIQYF
>-|TRBV27|-|TRBJ1-5|15
TGTGCCAGCAGCCCGCGGGGGGGGCTCAATCAGCCCCAGCATTTT
CASSPRGGLNQPQHF
>-|TRBV7-3|TRBD2|TRBJ2-3|16
TGTGCCAGCAGCCCCGGGACTAGCGGGCTCACAGATACGCAGTATTTT
CASSPGTSGLTDTQYF
>-|TRBV11-2|-|TRBJ2-5|13
TGTGCCAGCAGCGGGACGGCGAAAGAGACCCAGTACTTC
CASSGTAKETQYF
>-|TRBV5-4|-|TRBJ2-7|15
TGTGCCAGCAGTCTATCGGGAGCCAGGGTAAGCGAGCAGTACTTC
CASSLSGARVSEQYF
>-|TRBV7-2|TRBD2|TRBJ2-5|16
TGTGCCAGCAGCAAGTTACTAGCGGGAGGCCGAGAGACCCAGTACTTC
CASSKLLAGGRETQYF
>-|TRBV27|-|TRBJ1-1|13
TGTGCCAGCAGTATACTGGAGAACACTGAAGCTTTCTTT
CASSILENTEAFF
>-|TRBV7-9|TRBD2|TRBJ2-3|15
TGTGCCAGCAGTTATAGCGGGAGGGCCCCAGATACGCAGTATTTT
CASSYSGRAPDTQYF
>few|TRBV28|-|TRBJ2-3|13
TGTGCCAGCAGATACCGCCCCCCAGATACGCAGTATTTT
CASRYRPPDTQYF
>-|TRBV10-3|TRBD1|TRBJ1-2|12
TGTGCCACGAGACAGGGGAACTATGGCTACACCTTC
CATRQGNYGYTF
>once|TRBV9|-|TRBJ2-3|16
TGTGCCAGCAGCGTCTCCGGGACTAGGGGGCTAGGTACGCAGTATTTT
CASSVSGTRGLGTQYF
>-|TRBV6-6|TRBD1|TRBJ1-1|16
TGTGCCAGCAGCTCCTCAGACAGGGGGGGGAACACTGAAGCTTTCTTT
CASSSSDRGGNTEAFF
>-|TRBV6-1|TRBD1|TRBJ1-1|18
TGTGCCAGCAGTGAATCCCGGGGGGGACAGAACATGAACACTGAAGCTTTCTTT
CASSESRGGQNMNTEAFF
>-|TRBV2|-|TRBJ1-2|15
TGTGCCAGCAGCGAAGCGGGGGGCGCTCCCTATGGCTACACCTTC
CASSEAGGAPYGYTF
>-|TRBV27|TRBD2|TRBJ2-3|16
TGTGCCAGCAGTTTAGTTAGCGGGAGGATGTCAGATACGCAGTATTTT
CASSLVSGRMSDTQYF
>-|TRBV10-3|-|TRBJ1-5|14
TGTGCCATCAGTGAGGGGACGGGCAATCAGCCCCAGCATTTT
CAISEGTGNQPQHF
>-|TRBV5-5|-|TRBJ2-7|15
TGTGCCAGCAGCATTCTTGGGGGATACTCCTACGAGCAGTACTTC
CASSILGGYSYEQYF
>-|TRBV5-1|-|TRBJ2-3|14
TGCGCCAGCAGCTTTGGCCAGAGCACAGATACGCAGTATTTT
CASSFGQSTDTQYF
>few|TRBV4-2|-|TRBJ1-2|14
TGTGCCAGCAGCCGGACAGACCCGGACTATGGCTACACCTTC
CASSRTDPDYGYTF
>-|TRBV5-1|-|TRBJ1-5|16
TGCGCCAGCAGCTTGGATGGGGGGAGTAGCAATCAGCCCCAGCATTTT
CASSLDGGSSNQPQHF
>-|TRBV5-1|-|TRBJ2-7|13
TGCGCCAGCACCGTTGGGCAGGCGTACGAGCAGTACTTC
CASTVGQAYEQYF
>-|TRBV18|TRBD2|TRBJ2-1|18
TGTGCCAGCTCACCATCCGGGACTAGCGGGCCCAACGGGGATGAGCAGTTCTTC
CASSPSGTSGPNGDEQFF
>-|TRBV7-9|-|TRBJ2-4|13
TGTGCCAGCAGCTTAGTTAGCGGACTTATTCAGTACTTC
CASSLVSGLIQYF
>-|TRBV5-1|-|TRBJ2-2|14
TGCGCCAGCACCCCTCGCCCGAACACCGGGGAGCTGTTTTTT
CASTPRPNTGELFF
>-|TRBV7-9|-|TRBJ2-4|12
TGTGCCAGCAGCCCAGGACAAAACATTCAGTACTTC
CASSPGQNIQYF